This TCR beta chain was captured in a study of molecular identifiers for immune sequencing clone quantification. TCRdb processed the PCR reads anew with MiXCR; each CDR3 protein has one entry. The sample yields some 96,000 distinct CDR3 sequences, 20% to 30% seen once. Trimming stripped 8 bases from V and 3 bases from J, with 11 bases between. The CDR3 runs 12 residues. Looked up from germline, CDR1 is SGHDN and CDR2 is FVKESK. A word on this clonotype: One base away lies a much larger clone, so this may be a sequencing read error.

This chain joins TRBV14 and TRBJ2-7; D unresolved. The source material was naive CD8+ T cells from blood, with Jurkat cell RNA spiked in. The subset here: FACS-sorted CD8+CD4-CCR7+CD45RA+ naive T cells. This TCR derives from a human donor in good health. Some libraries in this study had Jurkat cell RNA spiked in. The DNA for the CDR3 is TGTGCCAGCGGCGAGACCTTCTACGAGCAGTACTTC. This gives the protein CASGETFYEQYF.